These 29 T cell receptor beta chains originate from one sample sequenced in a study of regulatory T cells in long-lasting Graves disease. Time point specified: persistent/refractory GD, antithyroid drugs over 5 years with positive TRAb. The TCR library was made from RNA extracted from PBMCs. For TCR beta, libraries came from iRepertoire HTBI primers and Arm-PCR of CDR3 regions. TCRdb reprocessed the multiplex PCR reads via MiXCR and lists one record per CDR3 protein. The sample holds 400,000 to 500,000 distinct CDR3 sequences, around 20% seen once. This material consisted of peripheral blood mononuclear cells (PBMCs), taken when the disease was refractory, from a patient treated with antithyroid drugs. Receptors were obtained from a female donor with Graves disease.

V gene TRBV10-1 combines with J gene TRBJ1-2, with a possible D match to TRBD1 (5 bases). The CDR3 totals 13 residues. The germline V gene has CDR1 WNHNN and CDR2 SYGVQD (reference sequence). With 4 bases removed from V and 5 bases from J, the gap between germline ends came to 11 bases. This CDR3 reads CASSGTGTYGYTF. Written as DNA, the CDR3 is TGCGCCAGCAGTGGGACCGGGACGTATGGCTACACCTTC.

The chain recombines TRBV29-1 with TRBJ1-5; TRBD1 agrees at 7 bases. The ends lost 5 bases at V and 4 bases at J; junction bases unmatched: 14. CDR1 is SQVTM and CDR2 is ANQGSEA in the germline V gene. The CDR3 runs 16 residues. The CDR3 is CSVQGVRGIHNQPQHF. In DNA, the CDR3 is TGCAGCGTTCAGGGGGTTCGAGGGATCCATAATCAGCCCCAGCATTTT.

Points on this clonotype: It may be a read error: a sequence one base away is much more abundant. The gene calls are TRBV6-5 and TRBJ2-4; tentatively, D is TRBD2 (5 bases). Germline V gives CDR1 MNHEY, CDR2 SVGAGI. V shed 4 bases and J shed 4 bases, with 23 bases lying between them. This CDR3 comprises 18 residues. CDR3 loop: CASSSDYLNPEPKNIQYF. DNA of the CDR3: TGTGCCAGCAGTTCCGACTACTTGAATCCAGAGCCAAAAAACATTCAGTACTTC.

This rearrangement joins TRBV18 to TRBJ2-7; no firm D call. V lost 1 base and J lost 3, with 7 bases in between. The CDR3 spans 13 residues. Germline CDR1 reads KGHSH; CDR2 reads LQKENI. DNA of the CDR3: TGTGCCAGCTCACCACTGTTGGACTACGAGCAGTACTTC. Its translation is CASSPLLDYEQYF.

This clonotype was seen a handful of times. The rearrangement links TRBV28 to TRBJ2-3; 7 bases line up with TRBD2. The CDR3 is made up of 14 amino acids. Trimming at V came to 8 bases and at J to 5 bases, leaving 10 bases not matched to a gene. CDR1 and CDR2 from the germline V gene are MDHEN and SYDVKM. In DNA form, the CDR3 reads TGTGCCAGCTCTGAGGGCGGGAGTGAAGATACGCAGTATTTT. As protein: CASSEGGSEDTQYF.

This sequence joins TRBV5-8 and TRBJ2-2; tentatively, D is TRBD2 (6 bases). CDR1 and CDR2 (germline): SGHTS, YDEGEE. V dropped 4 bases and J dropped 4 bases, with 23 bases sitting between them. CDR3 length: 18 residues. CDR3 loop: CASSVKVTAGRITGELFF. CDR3 nucleotide sequence: TGTGCCAGCAGCGTCAAGGTTACGGCGGGACGAATCACCGGGGAGCTGTTTTTT.

This clonotype appeared a few times. The V and J genes are TRBV19 and TRBJ1-6; D gene unclear. The V end was cut by 4 bases, the J end by 0 bases, with 7 bases between. The germline gives CDR1 LNHDA, CDR2 SQIVND (reference sequence). The CDR3 runs 15 residues. The CDR3 DNA reads TGTGCCAGTAGTAGAAGAAGCTCCTATAATTCACCCCTCCACTTT. It yields the protein CASSRRSSYNSPLHF.

Ten or more counts support this clonotype. V is TRBV20-1 and J is TRBJ2-2, with D perhaps being TRBD1 or TRBD2 (5 bases each). Germline loops: CDR1 DFQATT, CDR2 SNEGSKA (reference sequence). Trimming pared 0 bases from V and 1 base from J, leaving 12 bases between. The CDR3 is made up of 16 amino acids. The CDR3 loop reads CSARDPGTVNTGELFF. In nucleotides, the CDR3 is TGCAGTGCTAGAGATCCGGGGACGGTGAACACCGGGGAGCTGTTTTTT.

This clonotype was picked up many times. The chain recombines TRBV20-1 with TRBJ1-2, with no clear D. V was trimmed by 1 base and J by 8 bases, leaving 11 bases between them. The CDR3 runs to 12 residues. CDR1 is DFQATT and CDR2 is SNEGSKA in the germline V gene (reference sequence). The CDR3 DNA reads as TGCAGTGCTAGAGGTGTAAGGGAGGGCTACACCTTC. It specifies CSARGVREGYTF.

This clonotype showed up just a few times. The chain carries TRBV9 and TRBJ1-4; D is ambiguous. Trimming removed 2 bases from V and 3 bases from J, with 11 bases in between. The germline gives CDR1 SGDLS, CDR2 YYNGEE. This CDR3 has 15 residues. CDR3 DNA sequence: TGTGCCAGCAGCGTCACATCGGTTGCTAATGAAAAACTGTTTTTT. The encoded protein is CASSVTSVANEKLFF.

This clonotype has at least ten counts. This sequence joins TRBV2 and TRBJ1-1; no definite D call. Germline V gene lookup returns CDR1 SNHLY and CDR2 FYNNEI. The V and J ends lost 1 base and 3 bases respectively, with 6 bases between them. This CDR3 is 13 amino acids long. The CDR3 sequence: CASSEVIYTEAFF. CDR3 DNA sequence: TGTGCCAGCAGTGAAGTAATTTACACTGAAGCTTTCTTT.

This clonotype was seen a few times. The gene calls are TRBV3-1 and TRBJ2-7; 10 positions agree with TRBD2. V dropped 4 bases and J dropped 3; count of bases not matched to a gene: 6. This CDR3 region has 15 residues. Germline lookup yields CDR1 LGHDT and CDR2 YNNKEL (reference sequence). The CDR3 nucleotides read TGTGCCAGCAGCCCGTTAGCGGGAGGTCACTACGAGCAGTACTTC. Its translation: CASSPLAGGHYEQYF.

In its sample, this clonotype was seen a few times. V is TRBV5-1 and J is TRBJ2-3; TRBD2 might be the D (5 bases). V was pared by 4 bases and J by 1 base, with 13 bases between. Germline lookup yields CDR1 SGHRS and CDR2 YFSETQ. The CDR3 has 15 residues. CDR3 in amino acids: CASSHGIGGTDTQYF. The CDR3 region has the DNA TGCGCCAGCAGCCACGGGATCGGGGGCACAGATACGCAGTATTTT.

V gene TRBV7-9 combines with J gene TRBJ1-4; D gene unclear. The CDR3 extends over 14 amino acids. The germline V gene has CDR1 SEHNR and CDR2 FQNEAQ (reference sequence). V lost 8 bases, J lost 8 bases, and 18 bases lay in between. The CDR3 bases are TGTGCCAGCTACTTGGCAGGCGGAGAGGAAAAACTGTTTTTT. Protein product: CASYLAGGEEKLFF.

J is TRBJ2-7 and V is TRBV18, with TRBD2 identical over 8 bases. Per germline, CDR1 KGHSH and CDR2 LQKENI. CDR3 length equals 14 residues. Trimming cost V 6 bases and J 1 base; bases outside gene matches: 5. CDR3 bases: TGTGCCAGCTCGATAGCGGGATCGTCCTACGAGCAGTACTTC. Encoded protein: CASSIAGSSYEQYF. The whole variable domain, remainder taken from reference TRBV18 and TRBJ2-7, is NAGVMQNPRHLVRRRGQEARLRCSPMKGHSHVYWYRQLPEEGLKFMVYLQKENIIDESGMPKERFSAEFPKEGPSILRIQQVVRGDSAAYFCASSIAGSSYEQYFGPGTRLTVT.

This clonotype was seen at least ten times. The chain's CDR3 is CASSNRLDSYGYTF. CDR3 nucleotide sequence: TGTGCCAGCAGTAATCGTCTGGACAGCTATGGCTACACCTTC. The chain has TRBV27 and TRBJ1-2; possible D gene TRBD1, 6 bases. Trimming removed 5 bases at V and 4 bases at J, with 14 bases between. CDR3 length equals 14 residues. CDR1 MNHEY and CDR2 SMNVEV come from the germline V gene (reference sequence).

Written as DNA, the CDR3 is TGCGCCAGCAGCTTGGAGGGCAGGGGAGAGACAGATACGCAGTATTTT. Residues: CASSLEGRGETDTQYF. The rearrangement links TRBV5-1 to TRBJ2-3, with a tentative D call TRBD1 (6 bases). CDR3 length equals 16 residues. V lost 0 bases, J lost 3 bases, and 14 bases lay in between. Per the germline V gene, CDR1 is SGHRS and CDR2 is YFSETQ.

In this sample, this clonotype turned up many times. V is TRBV7-8 and J is TRBJ1-1; D is uncertain. The germline V gene has CDR1 SGHVS and CDR2 FQNEAQ. The length of the CDR3 is 14 residues. With 1 base removed from V and 4 bases from J, the gap between germline ends came to 10 bases. The CDR3 sequence: CASSLGGITTEAFF. CDR3 bases: TGTGCCAGCAGCTTAGGCGGAATTACCACTGAAGCTTTCTTT.

The chain has TRBV18 and TRBJ2-1; TRBD1 matches at 11 bases. Germline CDR1 is KGHSH and CDR2 is LQKENI. Trimming at V came to 6 bases and at J to 3 bases, leaving 4 bases not matched to a gene. This CDR3 region has 15 residues. The CDR3 nucleotides read TGTGCCAGCTCCAGGGACAGGGGGGACTACAATGAGCAGTTCTTC. It codes for CASSRDRGDYNEQFF.

This rearrangement joins TRBV10-2 to TRBJ2-1, with D perhaps assigned TRBD1 or TRBD2 (5 bases each). The V end lost 10 bases, the J end lost 2 bases, and 18 bases lay between the germline ends. Per the germline V gene, CDR1 is WSHSY and CDR2 is SAAADI. CDR3 length: 15 residues. CDR3 residues: CATRTRGDPYNEQFF. The DNA for the CDR3 is TGCGCCACTCGGACCCGGGGCGACCCCTACAATGAGCAGTTCTTC.

This clonotype has a handful of counts. V and J are TRBV19 and TRBJ1-1; D is possibly TRBD1 (5 bases). The CDR3 is made up of 14 amino acids. The germline CDR1 and CDR2 sequences are LNHDA and SQIVND (reference sequence). V lost 5 bases and J 5 bases, leaving 15 bases between the germline ends. The CDR3 nucleotides read TGTGCCAGTAGTCCCAGGGCACAGAAGACTGAAGCTTTCTTT. Amino acids: CASSPRAQKTEAFF.

CDR3 in amino acids: CASSGETEAFF. The DNA of the CDR3 is TGTGCCAGCAGTGGGGAAACTGAAGCTTTCTTT. The chain uses TRBV7-2 and TRBJ1-1; no firm D call. V was cut by 6 bases and J by 5 bases, with 7 bases left in between. Germline CDR1 and CDR2: SGHTA and FQGNSA. This CDR3 contains 11 residues.

The DNA of the CDR3 is TGTGCCAGCAGCCACCCCGGCAGGGACCCCTACGAGCAGTACTTC. This codes for CASSHPGRDPYEQYF. This chain connects TRBV7-9 to TRBJ2-7; D could derive from TRBD1 or TRBD2 (5 bases each). The ends were cut back, 5 bases at V and 2 bases at J, with 16 bases in the middle. Germline V gene sequence: CDR1 SEHNR, CDR2 FQNEAQ (reference sequence). The CDR3 runs to 15 residues.

Ten or more counts support this clonotype. The chain couples TRBV7-9 to TRBJ1-1; D is unclear. Deletions cut 0 bases from V and 6 bases from J, with 8 bases between. The CDR3 sequence is 13 residues long. CDR1 is SEHNR, CDR2 FQNEAQ, per germline (reference sequence). The CDR3 DNA reads TGTGCCAGCAGCTTAGCGCAGGTTCCTGAAGCTTTCTTT. Translated, it gives CASSLAQVPEAFF.

This clonotype has ten or more counts. The gene calls are TRBV12-3 or TRBV12-4 and TRBJ1-1; D unclear. The germline V and J ends were trimmed by 2 bases and 3 bases, with 16 bases remaining between them. The length of the CDR3 is 16 residues. Here the CDR3 DNA reads TGTGCCAGCAGTTTAACCCTGATACTCTCGGACACTGAAGCTTTCTTT. It is translated as CASSLTLILSDTEAFF.

This clonotype showed up just a few times. The gene calls are TRBV19 and TRBJ1-5; tentatively, D is TRBD1 (5 bases). V was cut by 5 bases and J by 6 bases, with 11 bases left in between. The germline V gene encodes CDR1 LNHDA and CDR2 SQIVND (reference sequence). The CDR3 is made up of 13 amino acids. The CDR3 is CASSRPGIQPQHF. The CDR3 DNA reads as TGTGCCAGTAGTCGGCCAGGGATTCAGCCCCAGCATTTT.

This clonotype was observed many times. The chain uses TRBV28 and TRBJ2-7; D not certain. Germline loops: CDR1 MDHEN, CDR2 SYDVKM. CDR3 size: 13 residues. V lost 6 bases to trimming and J lost 2 bases, with 11 bases between them. The CDR3, as DNA: TGTGCCAGCAGCCCCGTAAGTACCTACGAGCAGTACTTC. It specifies CASSPVSTYEQYF.

This clonotype was observed at least ten times. The chain uses TRBV28 and TRBJ1-4; D uncertain. V lost 2 bases and J 10 bases, leaving 14 bases between the germline ends. The CDR3 covers 14 residues. Germline lookup yields CDR1 MDHEN and CDR2 SYDVKM. This CDR3 reads CASSLIQNVGKLFF. CDR3 sequence (DNA): TGTGCCAGCAGTTTAATACAGAACGTCGGAAAACTGTTTTTT.

This clonotype occurred a few times. The chain uses TRBV6-1 and TRBJ1-1; no definite D call. V was pared by 6 bases and J by 8 bases, with 16 bases between. In germline, CDR1 is MNHNS, CDR2 SASEGT. The CDR3 consists of 13 residues. CDR3 region: CASRTPGSAEAFF. CDR3 DNA sequence: TGTGCCAGCAGAACCCCTGGATCAGCGGAAGCTTTCTTT.